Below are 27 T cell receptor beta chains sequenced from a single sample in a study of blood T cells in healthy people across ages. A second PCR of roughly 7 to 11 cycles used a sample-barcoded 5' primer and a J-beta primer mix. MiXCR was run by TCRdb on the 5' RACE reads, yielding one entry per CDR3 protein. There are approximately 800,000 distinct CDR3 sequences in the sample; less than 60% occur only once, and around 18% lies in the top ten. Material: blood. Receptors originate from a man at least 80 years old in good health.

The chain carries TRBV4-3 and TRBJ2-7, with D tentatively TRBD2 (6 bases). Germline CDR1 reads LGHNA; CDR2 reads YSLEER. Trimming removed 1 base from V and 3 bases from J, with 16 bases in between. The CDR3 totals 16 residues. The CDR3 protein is CASSQGGLAPDYEQYF. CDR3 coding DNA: TGCGCCAGCAGCCAAGGAGGTCTAGCGCCCGACTACGAGCAGTACTTC.

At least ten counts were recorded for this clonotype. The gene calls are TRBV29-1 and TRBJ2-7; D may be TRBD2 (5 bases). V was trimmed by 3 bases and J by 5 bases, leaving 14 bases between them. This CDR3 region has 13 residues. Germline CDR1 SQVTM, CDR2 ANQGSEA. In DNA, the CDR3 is TGCAGCGTTGACGGGGTTGGCCCCCACGAGCAGTACTTC. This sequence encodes CSVDGVGPHEQYF.

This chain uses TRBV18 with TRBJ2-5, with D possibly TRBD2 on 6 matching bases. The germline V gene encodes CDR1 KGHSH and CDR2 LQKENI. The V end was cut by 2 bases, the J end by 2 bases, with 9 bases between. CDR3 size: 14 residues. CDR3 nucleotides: TGTGCCAGCTCACCAGTGACTAGTCAAGAGACCCAGTACTTC. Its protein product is CASSPVTSQETQYF.

CDR3 sequence: CASSSGGPGYTF. The CDR3 DNA is TGTGCCAGCAGCTCCGGAGGGCCTGGCTACACCTTC. The V call is TRBV5-4, the J call TRBJ1-2; D is ambiguous. Deletions cut 3 bases from V and 7 bases from J, with 10 bases between. Germline V CDR1 and CDR2: SGHNT, YYREEE (reference sequence). This CDR3 is built from 12 residues.

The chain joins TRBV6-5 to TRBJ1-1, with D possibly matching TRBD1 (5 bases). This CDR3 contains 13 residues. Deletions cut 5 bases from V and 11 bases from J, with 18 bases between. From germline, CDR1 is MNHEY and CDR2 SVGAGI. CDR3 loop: CASSPRDARGAFF. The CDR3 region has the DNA TGTGCCAGCAGTCCCCGGGACGCCCGAGGGGCTTTCTTT.

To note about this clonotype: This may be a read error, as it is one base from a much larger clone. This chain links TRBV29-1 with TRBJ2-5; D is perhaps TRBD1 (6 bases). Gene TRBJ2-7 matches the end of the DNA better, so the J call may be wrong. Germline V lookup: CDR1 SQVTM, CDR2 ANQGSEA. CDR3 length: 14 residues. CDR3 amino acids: CSVTSGTSSYEQYF. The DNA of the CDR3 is TGCAGCGTTACATCGGGGACATCAAGCTACGAGCAGTACTTC.

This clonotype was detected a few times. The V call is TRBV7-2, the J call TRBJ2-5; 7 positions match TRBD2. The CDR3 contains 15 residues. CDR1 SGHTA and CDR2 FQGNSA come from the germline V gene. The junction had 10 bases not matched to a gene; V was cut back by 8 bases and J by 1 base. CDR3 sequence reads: CASGRGPTFQETQYF. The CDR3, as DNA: TGTGCCAGCGGGAGGGGACCGACCTTCCAAGAGACCCAGTACTTC.

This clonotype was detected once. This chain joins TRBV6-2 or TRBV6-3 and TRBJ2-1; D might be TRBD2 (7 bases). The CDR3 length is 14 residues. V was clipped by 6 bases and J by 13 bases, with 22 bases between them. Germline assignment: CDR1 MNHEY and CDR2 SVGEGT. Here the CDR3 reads CASSHDIGRGTQFF. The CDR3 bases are TGTGCCAGCAGCCACGACATTGGGAGGGGGACCCAGTTCTTC.

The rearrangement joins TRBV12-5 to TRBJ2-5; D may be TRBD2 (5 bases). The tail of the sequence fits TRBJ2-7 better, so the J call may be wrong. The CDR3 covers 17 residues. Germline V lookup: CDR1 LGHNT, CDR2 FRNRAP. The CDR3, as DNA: TGTGCTAGTGGTTTGGTTGGCTTTGCTTCCGGAGGCTACGAGCAGTACTTC. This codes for CASGLVGFASGGYEQYF.

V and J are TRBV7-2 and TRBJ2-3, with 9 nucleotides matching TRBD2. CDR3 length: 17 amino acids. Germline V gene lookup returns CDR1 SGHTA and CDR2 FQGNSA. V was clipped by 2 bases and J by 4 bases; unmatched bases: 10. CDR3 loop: CASSLLASGAPPDTQYF. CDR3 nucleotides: TGTGCCAGCAGCTTACTGGCTAGCGGGGCCCCGCCAGATACGCAGTATTTT.

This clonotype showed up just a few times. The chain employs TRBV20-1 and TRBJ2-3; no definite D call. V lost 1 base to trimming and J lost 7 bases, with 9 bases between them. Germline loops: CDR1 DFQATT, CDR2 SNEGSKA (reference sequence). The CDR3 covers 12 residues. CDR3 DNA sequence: TGCAGTGCTAGAGTGGAGTCCTATACGCAGTATTTT. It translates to CSARVESYTQYF.

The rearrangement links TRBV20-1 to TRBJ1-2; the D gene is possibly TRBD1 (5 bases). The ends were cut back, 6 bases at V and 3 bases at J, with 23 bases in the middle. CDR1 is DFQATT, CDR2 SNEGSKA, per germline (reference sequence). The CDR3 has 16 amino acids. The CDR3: CSALDRLKGYDYGYTF. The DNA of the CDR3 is TGCAGTGCCTTGGATCGGCTGAAGGGGTATGACTATGGCTACACCTTC.

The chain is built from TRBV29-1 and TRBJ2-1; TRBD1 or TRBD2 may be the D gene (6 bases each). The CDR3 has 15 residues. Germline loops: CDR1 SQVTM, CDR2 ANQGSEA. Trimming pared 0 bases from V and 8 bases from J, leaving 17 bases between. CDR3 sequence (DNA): TGCAGCGTTGAAGAAGGGGCAGGGGAGGTGGATGAGCAGTTCTTC. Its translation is CSVEEGAGEVDEQFF.

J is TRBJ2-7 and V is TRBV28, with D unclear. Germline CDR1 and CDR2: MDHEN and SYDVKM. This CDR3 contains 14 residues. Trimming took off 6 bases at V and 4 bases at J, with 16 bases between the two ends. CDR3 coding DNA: TGTGCCAGCAGACCCGGGCTCTTGGGGTACGAGCAGTACTTC. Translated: CASRPGLLGYEQYF.

CDR3 DNA sequence: TGTGCCAGCAGTCAGACAGCTTCAAAGCTCCACTTT. It encodes CASSQTASKLHF. This sequence joins TRBV28 and TRBJ1-6, with D perhaps matching TRBD1 (5 bases). Trimming shortened V by 5 bases and J by 16 bases, and 15 bases separated the two germline ends. Looked up from germline, CDR1 is MDHEN and CDR2 is SYDVKM. This CDR3 spans 12 amino acids.

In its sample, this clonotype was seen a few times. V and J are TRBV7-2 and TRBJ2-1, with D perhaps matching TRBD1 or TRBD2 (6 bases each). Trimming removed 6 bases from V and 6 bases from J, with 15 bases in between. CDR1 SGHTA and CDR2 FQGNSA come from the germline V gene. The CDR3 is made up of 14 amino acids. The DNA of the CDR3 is TGTGCCAGCAGGGAAGGGGGACTCTCCAATGAGCAGTTCTTC. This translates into CASREGGLSNEQFF.

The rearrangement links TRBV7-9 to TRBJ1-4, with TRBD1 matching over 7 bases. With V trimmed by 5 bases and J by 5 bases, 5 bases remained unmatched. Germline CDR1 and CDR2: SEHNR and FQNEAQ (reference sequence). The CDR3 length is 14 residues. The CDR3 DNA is TGTGCCAGCAGCACACAGGGGAAGAATGAAAAACTGTTTTTT. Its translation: CASSTQGKNEKLFF.

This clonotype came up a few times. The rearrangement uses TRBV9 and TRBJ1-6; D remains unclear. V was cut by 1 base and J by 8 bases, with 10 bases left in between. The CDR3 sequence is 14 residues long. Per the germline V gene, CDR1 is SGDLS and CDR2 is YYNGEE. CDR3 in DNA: TGTGCCAGCAGCGTAAGAGAAAGCGATTCACCCCTCCACTTT. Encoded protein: CASSVRESDSPLHF.

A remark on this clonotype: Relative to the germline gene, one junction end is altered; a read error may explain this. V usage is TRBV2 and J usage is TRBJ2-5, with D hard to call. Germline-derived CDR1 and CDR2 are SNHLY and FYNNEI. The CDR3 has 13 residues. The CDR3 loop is CVSSALREETQYF. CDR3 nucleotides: TGTGTCAGCAGTGCTCTAAGGGAAGAGACCCAGTACTTC.

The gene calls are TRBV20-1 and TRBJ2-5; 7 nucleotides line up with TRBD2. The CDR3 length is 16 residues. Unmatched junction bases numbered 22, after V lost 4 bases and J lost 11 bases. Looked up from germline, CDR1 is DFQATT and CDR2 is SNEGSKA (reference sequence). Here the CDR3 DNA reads TGCAGTGCTACCCGGCAGGTCGGGGGAGGGCCTAATGAGCAGTACTTC. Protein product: CSATRQVGGGPNEQYF.

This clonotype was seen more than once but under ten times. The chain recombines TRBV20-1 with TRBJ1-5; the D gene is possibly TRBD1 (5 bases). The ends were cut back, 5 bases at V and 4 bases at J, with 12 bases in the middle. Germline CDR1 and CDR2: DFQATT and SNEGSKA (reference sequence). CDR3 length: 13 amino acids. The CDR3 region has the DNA TGCAGTGCTGGACACCTTCAAAATCAGCCCCAGCATTTT. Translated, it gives CSAGHLQNQPQHF.

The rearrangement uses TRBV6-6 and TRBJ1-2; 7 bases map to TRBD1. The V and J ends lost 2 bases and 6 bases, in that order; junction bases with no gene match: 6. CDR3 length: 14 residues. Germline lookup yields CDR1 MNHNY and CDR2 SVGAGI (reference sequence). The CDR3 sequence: CASSYPGGQNGYTF. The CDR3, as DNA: TGTGCCAGCAGTTACCCCGGGGGACAGAATGGCTACACCTTC.

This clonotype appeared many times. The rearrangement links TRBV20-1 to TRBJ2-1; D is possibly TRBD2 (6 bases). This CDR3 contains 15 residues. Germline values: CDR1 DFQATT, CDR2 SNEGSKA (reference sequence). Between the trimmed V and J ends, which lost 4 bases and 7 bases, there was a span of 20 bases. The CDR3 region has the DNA TGCAGTGCTATTTCGGTTGGGGGGAGAGGGAATGAGCAGTTCTTC. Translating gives CSAISVGGRGNEQFF.

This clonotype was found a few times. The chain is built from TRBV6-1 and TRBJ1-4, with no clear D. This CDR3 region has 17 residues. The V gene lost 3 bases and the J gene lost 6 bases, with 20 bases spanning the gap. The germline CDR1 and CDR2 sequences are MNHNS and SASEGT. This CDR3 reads CASSDWASFGKHEKLFF. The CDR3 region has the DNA TGTGCCAGCAGTGATTGGGCCTCATTCGGCAAACATGAAAAACTGTTTTTT.

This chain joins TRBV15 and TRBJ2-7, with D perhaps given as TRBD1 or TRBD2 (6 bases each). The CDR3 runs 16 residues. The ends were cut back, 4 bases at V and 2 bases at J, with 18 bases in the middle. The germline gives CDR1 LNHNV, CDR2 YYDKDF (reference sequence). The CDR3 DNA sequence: TGTGCCACCAGCAAGGGCTGGGGGGACAACCCCTACGAGCAGTACTTC. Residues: CATSKGWGDNPYEQYF.

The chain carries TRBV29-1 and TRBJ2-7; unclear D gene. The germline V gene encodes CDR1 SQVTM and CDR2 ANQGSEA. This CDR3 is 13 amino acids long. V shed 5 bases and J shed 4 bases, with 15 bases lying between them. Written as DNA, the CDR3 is TGCAGCGTTAGGGCGCGCGCCGCTTACGAGCAGTACTTC. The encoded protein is CSVRARAAYEQYF.

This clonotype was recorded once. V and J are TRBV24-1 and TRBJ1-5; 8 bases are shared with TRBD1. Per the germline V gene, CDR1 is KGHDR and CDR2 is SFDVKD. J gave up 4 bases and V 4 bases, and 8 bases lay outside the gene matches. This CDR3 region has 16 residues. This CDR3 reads CATSDPAGGPNQPQHF. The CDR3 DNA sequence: TGTGCCACCAGTGACCCGGCAGGGGGCCCAAATCAGCCCCAGCATTTT.